This T cell receptor beta chain was documented in a study of vaccination and CD4 T cells after COVID-19. TCRdb re-derived calls from the PCR reads in MiXCR, one entry per CDR3 protein. Among about 29,000 distinct CDR3 sequences listed, 45% to 50% were seen once. This clonotype has more than one count but fewer than ten. V lost 6 bases, J lost 2 bases, and 13 bases lay in between. CDR1 is MNHNS, CDR2 SASEGT, per germline. The CDR3 is 14 residues long. Described time point: late sampling 161 to 241 days after vaccination in a few convalescent patients. Sequenced here: CD4+ T cells from blood, sampled about 7 months after SARS-CoV-2 vaccination. The chain combines TRBV6-1 with TRBJ2-5; D is undetermined. The TCR was taken from a human donor who had recovered from COVID-19. In DNA, the CDR3 is TGTGCCAGCAGCGCAACATATTTTCAAGAGACCCAGTACTTC. This encodes CASSATYFQETQYF.